These 10 T cell receptor beta chains share one sample of origin, sequenced in a study of CD8 T cells in Susac syndrome. When the RNA was reverse transcribed, random hexamers were used with an input of about 0.5 to 1 ug. TCRdb analysed the immunoSEQ multiplex PCR reads with MiXCR anew, one entry per CDR3 protein. The table records around 280,000 distinct CDR3 sequences, 70% to 90% of them present only once. Sequencing was done on a sample of CD8+ T cells from PBMCs. The origin of the receptors is a human donor with multiple sclerosis.

The chain is built from TRBV27 and TRBJ2-7, with 10 nucleotides matching TRBD1. The germline V gene has CDR1 MNHEY and CDR2 SMNVEV (reference sequence). V was pared by 4 bases and J by 5 bases, with 11 bases of the junction left unmatched. This CDR3 is built from 16 residues. CDR3 residues: CASSWGVGQGRHEQYF. The CDR3, as DNA: TGTGCCAGCAGTTGGGGGGTGGGACAGGGGCGACACGAGCAGTACTTC.

This chain links TRBV13 with TRBJ2-2; D is perhaps TRBD2 (6 bases). The CDR3 loop spans 18 amino acids. V lost 1 base and J lost 0, with 15 bases in between. Germline CDR1 PRHDT, CDR2 FYEKMQ (reference sequence). The CDR3 loop is CASSLVAGRNANTGELFF. The CDR3 DNA follows: TGTGCCAGCAGCTTAGTCGCAGGGAGGAACGCGAACACCGGGGAGCTGTTTTTT.

This clonotype was found a few times. The chain couples TRBV27 to TRBJ1-5; D remains unclear. V was cut by 2 bases and J by 6 bases, with 8 bases left in between. From germline, CDR1 is MNHEY and CDR2 SMNVEV (reference sequence). This CDR3 comprises 13 residues. This CDR3 is CASSLTGTQPQHF. The CDR3 DNA reads TGTGCCAGCAGTTTAACTGGAACTCAGCCCCAGCATTTT.

This clonotype was found once. The chain combines TRBV6-5 with TRBJ2-3; perhaps TRBD2 as D (6 bases). Deletions cut 4 bases from V and 3 bases from J, with 8 bases between. CDR1 is MNHEY and CDR2 is SVGAGI in the germline V gene. The CDR3 spans 13 residues. The CDR3 protein is CASSWGLTDTQYF. The DNA of the CDR3 is TGTGCCAGCAGTTGGGGACTTACAGATACGCAGTATTTT.

The chain links TRBV27 to TRBJ1-2; weak D call: TRBD1 (5 bases). The CDR3 contains 15 residues. Germline V CDR1 and CDR2: MNHEY, SMNVEV (reference sequence). With 6 bases removed from V and 5 bases from J, the gap between germline ends came to 19 bases. CDR3 coding DNA: TGTGCCAGCAGAATTCGGCAGGGCCTAGCATATGGCTACACCTTC. Its translation is CASRIRQGLAYGYTF.

This clonotype has only one observation. The genes are TRBV11-2 and TRBJ1-6; D gene ambiguous. Per germline, CDR1 SGHAT and CDR2 FQNNGV. V lost 0 bases to trimming and J lost 0 bases, with 6 bases between them. The CDR3 extends over 16 amino acids. CDR3 nucleotides: TGTGCCAGCAGCTTAGATGGGAGCTCCTATAATTCACCCCTCCACTTT. Translated, it gives CASSLDGSSYNSPLHF.

The chain has TRBV12-3 or TRBV12-4 and TRBJ1-5; D not resolved. This CDR3 region has 14 residues. V lost 2 bases, J lost 6 bases, and 11 bases lay in between. The CDR3 spells CASSLSGGGQPQHF. The CDR3 region has the DNA TGTGCCAGCAGTTTATCGGGAGGCGGTCAGCCCCAGCATTTT.

This rearrangement joins TRBV7-3 to TRBJ2-3; 12 bases align to TRBD2. The V segment lost 5 bases and the J segment 6 bases; nucleotides outside the gene matches: 18. The CDR3 has 19 residues. The V gene's germline CDR1 is SGHTA and CDR2 FQGTGA. CDR3 loop: CASSRTTPTSGRSGDTQYF. CDR3 DNA: TGTGCCAGCAGCCGAACCACACCGACTAGCGGGAGATCGGGGGATACGCAGTATTTT.

J is TRBJ1-2 and V is TRBV7-9; the D is unclear. Trimming left V 5 bases short and J 0 bases short, with 16 bases between. Germline V gene sequence: CDR1 SEHNR, CDR2 FQNEAQ (reference sequence). The CDR3 contains 16 residues. The CDR3 protein is CASSQRGQKTNYGYTF. The CDR3 region has the DNA TGTGCCAGCAGCCAACGGGGTCAGAAGACTAACTATGGCTACACCTTC.

The chain links TRBV7-3 to TRBJ2-7; D uncertain. The CDR3 runs 14 residues. Per germline, CDR1 SGHTA and CDR2 FQGTGA. The V end was cut by 5 bases, the J end by 5 bases, with 16 bases between. In nucleotides, the CDR3 is TGTGCCAGCAGCCCGACGACTCGCGTACACGAGCAGTACTTC. This encodes CASSPTTRVHEQYF.